The 19 T cell receptor beta chains below were found in one sample sequenced in a study of blood T cell repertoires in COVID-19. The table came from immunoSEQ multiplex PCR; TCRdb's copy has only in-frame clones and leaves some out. Here the sample spans a few hundred thousand clones, approximately 90% being singletons. Sequenced material: PBMCs or T cells enriched from blood (not recorded which). All receptors come from a woman between 18 and 29 years old who had recovered from COVID-19.

The chain links TRBV5-1 to TRBJ2-5; 11 bases line up with TRBD2. Germline CDR1 and CDR2: SGHRS and YFSETQ. With 1 base clipped from V and 7 bases from J, the junction kept 9 bases outside the gene matches. This CDR3 is built from 16 residues. Here the CDR3 reads CASSLTSGGYYGTQYF. Written as DNA, the CDR3 is TGCGCCAGCAGCTTGACTAGCGGGGGATACTACGGGACCCAGTACTTC.

This clone was counted a few times. This rearrangement joins TRBV6-5 to TRBJ2-7; 9 bases match TRBD2. This CDR3 spans 15 amino acids. The germline V gene encodes CDR1 MNHEY and CDR2 SVGAGI. The trim removed 9 bases at V and 0 bases at J, leaving 9 bases unmatched. The CDR3 sequence is CASLPYSGSSYEQYF. The CDR3 bases are TGTGCCAGTCTCCCCTATAGCGGGAGCTCCTACGAGCAGTACTTC.

CDR3 sequence (DNA): TGTGCCAGCAGTTTAATCTCGATCCACGGCACTGAAGCTTTCTTT. It yields the protein CASSLISIHGTEAFF. The chain uses TRBV27 and TRBJ1-1; D is unresolved. The CDR3 consists of 15 residues. V lost 2 bases to trimming and J lost 4 bases, with 14 bases between them. Germline V gene sequence: CDR1 MNHEY, CDR2 SMNVEV (reference sequence).

This chain joins TRBV2 and TRBJ2-2; TRBD2 is a possible D gene (6 bases). The ends were cut back, 3 bases at V and 2 bases at J, with 7 bases in the middle. There are 14 residues in the CDR3. Germline V gene lookup returns CDR1 SNHLY and CDR2 FYNNEI. The CDR3 DNA reads as TGTGCCAGCAGTGATAGCGGCAACACCGGGGAGCTGTTTTTT. Translation: CASSDSGNTGELFF.

CDR3 loop: CASSSRTNSYEQYF. DNA of the CDR3: TGTGCCAGTAGTTCCCGGACTAACTCCTACGAGCAGTACTTC. V usage is TRBV19 and J usage is TRBJ2-7; possibly TRBD2 for D (6 bases). Trimming took off 5 bases at V and 0 bases at J, with 11 bases between the two ends. CDR1 is LNHDA, CDR2 SQIVND, per germline (reference sequence). This CDR3 comprises 14 residues.

The V gene is TRBV7-3, the J gene TRBJ2-5; unclear D gene. From germline, CDR1 is SGHTA and CDR2 FQGTGA. This CDR3 has 13 residues. V lost 2 bases and J lost 5, with 9 bases in between. CDR3 protein: CASSLVPQETQYF. The CDR3 coding sequence is TGTGCCAGCAGCTTAGTACCCCAGGAGACCCAGTACTTC.

In the case of this clone: A read error may be the cause here, since a much bigger clone is one base away. The CDR3 sequence: CASSDTSGGANEQFF. The CDR3 bases are TGTGCCAGCAGTGACACTAGCGGGGGGGCCAATGAGCAGTTCTTC. This rearrangement joins TRBV6-4 to TRBJ2-1; TRBD2 aligns across 13 bases. Germline CDR1 is MRHNA and CDR2 is SNTAGT. With V trimmed by 2 bases and J by 6 bases, 1 base remained unmatched. The CDR3 loop spans 15 amino acids.

The chain couples TRBV19 to TRBJ1-2; possibly TRBD1 for D (6 bases). V lost 6 bases and J lost 7, with 24 bases in between. Germline loops: CDR1 LNHDA, CDR2 SQIVND (reference sequence). The CDR3 loop spans 16 amino acids. CDR3 residues: CASRRLTGGELSGYTF. As DNA, the CDR3 is TGTGCCAGTAGGAGATTGACAGGCGGTGAGTTATCTGGCTACACCTTC.

This clone has just a few counts. The rearrangement links TRBV4-1 to TRBJ1-1; D uncertain. The CDR3 extends over 15 amino acids. CDR1 is MGHRA and CDR2 is YSYEKL in the germline V gene. V shed 3 bases and J shed 3 bases, with 14 bases lying between them. CDR3 DNA: TGCGCCAGCAGCCATCTGACTCCGTCATACACTGAAGCTTTCTTT. Translated, it gives CASSHLTPSYTEAFF.

The rearrangement uses TRBV21-1 and TRBJ2-2; the table assigns TRBD1, which was not confirmed against the DNA. TRBV21-1 counts as a pseudogene. The CDR3 loop spans 15 amino acids. The CDR3 DNA sequence: TGTGCCAGCAGCGGGGACAGGAGGAGGGCCGGGGAGCTGTTTTTT. It translates to CASSGDRRRAGELFF.

This clone was seen a single time. The chain is built from TRBV12-3 or TRBV12-4 and TRBJ2-7, with TRBD2 matching over 7 bases. Trimming took 5 bases from V and 3 from J; bases not matched to a gene: 1. The CDR3 length is 12 residues. CDR3 loop: CASSPGGYEQYF. CDR3 coding DNA: TGTGCCAGCAGTCCGGGAGGCTACGAGCAGTACTTC.

This sequence joins TRBV5-1 and TRBJ2-6; 8 bases fit TRBD1. CDR1 SGHRS and CDR2 YFSETQ come from the germline V gene. V trimming: 2 bases; J trimming: 1 base; junction bases outside the gene matches: 5. The length of the CDR3 is 17 residues. The CDR3 nucleotides are TGCGCCAGCAGCTTAGGGACAGGTCGTTCTGGGGCCAACGTCCTGACTTTC. It is translated as CASSLGTGRSGANVLTF.

The chain joins TRBV11-3 to TRBJ1-4; 7 positions match TRBD1. J was trimmed by 1 base and V by 3 bases; bases with no gene match: 11. The CDR3 runs 18 residues. Germline V gene data show CDR1 as SGHNT and CDR2 as YENEEA. The CDR3 DNA reads as TGTGCCAGCAGCTTCCCCACAGGGGACTCTGGAACTAATGAAAAACTGTTTTTT. Protein product: CASSFPTGDSGTNEKLFF. The entire variable domain, with the rest obtained from reference TRBV11-3 and TRBJ1-4, is as follows: EAGVVQSPRYKIIEKKQPVAFWCNPISGHNTLYWYLQNLGQGPELLIRYENEEAVDDSQLPKDRFSAERLKGVDSTLKIQPAELGDSAVYLCASSFPTGDSGTNEKLFFGSGTQLSVL.

The genes are TRBV9 and TRBJ2-7; D possibly corresponds to TRBD2 (6 bases). The germline V and J ends were trimmed by 0 bases and 3 bases, with 13 bases remaining between them. Looked up from germline, CDR1 is SGDLS and CDR2 is YYNGEE. The CDR3 is 15 amino acids. Written as DNA, the CDR3 is TGTGCCAGCAGCGTAGCGGAGGGAGGTTTCTACGAGCAGTACTTC. It yields the protein CASSVAEGGFYEQYF.

This rearrangement joins TRBV7-9 to TRBJ2-3; D perhaps matches TRBD2 (7 bases). This CDR3 comprises 17 residues. Germline loops: CDR1 SEHNR, CDR2 FQNEAQ (reference sequence). V was pared by 3 bases and J by 4 bases, with 20 bases between. CDR3 amino acids: CASSFLRGAGSADTQYF. The CDR3 nucleotides are TGTGCCAGCAGCTTTTTACGGGGGGCGGGAAGCGCAGATACGCAGTATTTT.

V and J are TRBV28 and TRBJ1-5, with 9 bases matching TRBD1. Germline V CDR1 and CDR2: MDHEN, SYDVKM. Losses at the gene ends were 3 bases for V and 8 bases for J; bases not matched to a gene: 14. This CDR3 region has 17 residues. In nucleotides, the CDR3 is TGTGCCAGCAGTTTTGTTTTGGGACAGGGAGAACGAAAGCCCCAGCATTTT. Translation: CASSFVLGQGERKPQHF.

The V gene is TRBV2, the J gene TRBJ2-1; TRBD2 might be the D (6 bases). Germline V gene sequence: CDR1 SNHLY, CDR2 FYNNEI. Trimming cost V 6 bases and J 0 bases, with 12 bases left between them. The CDR3 is made up of 15 amino acids. CDR3 sequence (DNA): TGTGCCAGCAGGGCTAGCGAGAGCTCCTACAATGAGCAGTTCTTC. It is translated as CASRASESSYNEQFF. The full variable domain, completed using reference TRBV2 and TRBJ2-1, is EPEVTQTPSHQVTQMGQEVILRCVPISNHLYFYWYRQILGQKVEFLVSFYNNEISEKSEIFDDQFSVERPDGSNFTLKIRSTKLEDSAMYFCASRASESSYNEQFFGPGTRLTVL.

The V call is TRBV30, the J call TRBJ1-3; D perhaps matches TRBD1 (5 bases). Between the trimmed V and J ends, which lost 2 bases and 0 bases, there was a span of 26 bases. Germline CDR1 reads GTSNPN; CDR2 reads SVGIG (reference sequence). CDR3 length: 20 amino acids. CDR3 nucleotide sequence: TGTGCCTGGAGTCCGGTGGTTGGCCAGGCGGCGGGACGCTCTGGAAACACCATATATTTT. This gives the protein CAWSPVVGQAAGRSGNTIYF.

The chain recombines TRBV10-3 with TRBJ1-2; no definite D call. Germline values: CDR1 ENHRY, CDR2 SYGVKD. V lost 6 bases and J lost 1, with 18 bases in between. CDR3 length equals 16 residues. The CDR3 DNA follows: TGTGCCATCAGCCGTCATGCCGAACGGGGTAACTATGGCTACACCTTC. This codes for CAISRHAERGNYGYTF.